The 30 T cell receptor beta chains below all came from one sample that was sequenced in a study of shared clonotypes between healthy human individuals. Libraries were prepared by immunoSEQ multiplex PCR; TCRdb keeps only in-frame clonotypes and omits some of them. The sample shows some 1.4 million clones, about 96% of them seen only once. Sequencing was carried out using naive CD4+ T cells sorted from blood. Specified subset: CD45RA+ positively selected. The receptors were gathered from a man aged 30 to 39 in good health.

V usage is TRBV5-1 and J usage is TRBJ2-4, with D unresolved. The germline gives CDR1 SGHRS, CDR2 YFSETQ. The V end lost 0 bases, the J end lost 4 bases, and 11 bases lay between the germline ends. This CDR3 contains 15 residues. This CDR3 is CASSLGPYGKNIQYF. The CDR3 nucleotides are TGCGCCAGCAGCTTGGGCCCGTACGGAAAAAACATTCAGTACTTC.

The chain is built from TRBV9 and TRBJ1-5; D gene uncertain. The CDR3 spans 13 residues. The germline gives CDR1 SGDLS, CDR2 YYNGEE. Between the trimmed V and J ends, which lost 1 base and 5 bases, there was a span of 7 bases. The CDR3 DNA is TGTGCCAGCAGCGTATCTGGAGATCAGCCCCAGCATTTT. This sequence encodes CASSVSGDQPQHF.

Remarks on this clone: Different DNA sequences within this sample yield the same CDR3. The rearrangement links TRBV28 to TRBJ2-7; tentative D call: TRBD2 (5 bases). CDR1 is MDHEN and CDR2 is SYDVKM in the germline V gene. The ends were cut back, 3 bases at V and 0 bases at J, with 12 bases in the middle. The CDR3 covers 15 residues. CDR3 DNA: TGTGCCAGCAGTTTGCGAGGGCTAAGCTCCTACGAGCAGTACTTC. Residues: CASSLRGLSSYEQYF.

This chain uses TRBV28 with TRBJ2-1; 11 nucleotides match TRBD2. The CDR3 loop spans 15 amino acids. Trimming removed 3 bases from V and 7 bases from J; junction bases left unmatched: 5. Germline V CDR1 and CDR2: MDHEN, SYDVKM. The CDR3, as DNA: TGTGCCAGCAGTTTGACTAGCGGGAATGTAAATGAGCAGTTCTTC. This encodes CASSLTSGNVNEQFF.

This clone was recorded once. The V call is TRBV7-8, the J call TRBJ2-1; 8 bases map to TRBD2. CDR3 length: 14 residues. V lost 3 bases and J lost 9; bases outside the gene matches: 7. Looked up from germline, CDR1 is SGHVS and CDR2 is FQNEAQ. DNA for the CDR3: TGTGCCAGCAGCTTTCTTAGCGGGATGGGTGAGCAGTTCTTC. Translation: CASSFLSGMGEQFF.

The rearrangement uses TRBV25-1 and TRBJ2-2, with a possible D match to TRBD1 (5 bases). The length of the CDR3 is 16 residues. V lost 1 base, J lost 2 bases, and 11 bases lay in between. Germline lookup yields CDR1 MGHDK and CDR2 SYGVNS. Written as DNA, the CDR3 is TGTGCCAGCAGTGAATCTTTCTGGACAAACACCGGGGAGCTGTTTTTT. Its protein is CASSESFWTNTGELFF. The full variable domain, rest sourced from reference TRBV25-1 and TRBJ2-2, is EADIYQTPRYLVIGTGKKITLECSQTMGHDKMYWYQQDPGMELHLIHYSYGVNSTEKGDLSSESTVSRIRTEHFPLTLESARPSHTSQYLCASSESFWTNTGELFFGEGSRLTVL.

The V gene is TRBV7-8, the J gene TRBJ2-7, with no clear D. With 1 base removed from V and 5 bases from J, the gap between germline ends came to 3 bases. CDR1 is SGHVS and CDR2 is FQNEAQ in the germline V gene. CDR3 length: 11 residues. CDR3 loop: CASSLEHEQYF. The DNA for the CDR3 is TGTGCCAGCAGCTTAGAACACGAGCAGTACTTC.

The gene calls are TRBV6-1 and TRBJ2-7, with 10 bases matching TRBD1. J lost 3 bases, V lost 5 bases, and 7 bases had no gene match. Per the germline V gene, CDR1 is MNHNS and CDR2 is SASEGT. The CDR3 consists of 15 residues. The DNA of the CDR3 is TGTGCCAGCAGTCCTCGACAGGGGGCCAACTACGAGCAGTACTTC. Its translation: CASSPRQGANYEQYF.

The rearrangement uses TRBV18 and TRBJ1-2; 10 bases align to TRBD1. The CDR3 covers 17 residues. Germline V lookup: CDR1 KGHSH, CDR2 LQKENI. J gave up 3 bases and V 3 bases, and 10 bases lay outside the gene matches. In DNA, the CDR3 is TGTGCCAGCTCACCCATAAGGGACAGGGGATACGACTATGGCTACACCTTC. Amino acids: CASSPIRDRGYDYGYTF.

This clone came up once. The chain uses TRBV9 and TRBJ1-1; tentative D call: TRBD1 (6 bases). The CDR3 has 16 amino acids. Trimming stripped 0 bases from V and 3 bases from J, with 15 bases between. Germline-derived CDR1 and CDR2 are SGDLS and YYNGEE. CDR3 nucleotide sequence: TGTGCCAGCAGCGTAGGACTTACAGGGAGGGACACTGAAGCTTTCTTT. Residues: CASSVGLTGRDTEAFF.

This clone occurred once. The rearrangement uses TRBV5-1 and TRBJ2-2, with D perhaps given as TRBD1 or TRBD2 (5 bases each). This CDR3 contains 16 residues. CDR1 is SGHRS, CDR2 YFSETQ, per germline. Trimming left V 6 bases short and J 3 bases short, with 18 bases between. CDR3 DNA: TGCGCCAGCAACTGGGACGCGAGACTTTACACCGGGGAGCTGTTTTTT. This sequence encodes CASNWDARLYTGELFF.

This chain links TRBV7-2 with TRBJ2-7, with 7 bases matching TRBD2. Germline V CDR1 and CDR2: SGHTA, FQGNSA. CDR3 size: 15 residues. Unmatched junction bases numbered 4, after V lost 2 bases and J lost 0 bases. CDR3 DNA sequence: TGTGCCAGCAGCTTACGGGCGGGAGACTCCTACGAGCAGTACTTC. This translates into CASSLRAGDSYEQYF.

The chain combines TRBV7-9 with TRBJ2-1; D may be TRBD2 (5 bases). CDR3 length equals 15 residues. The germline V gene has CDR1 SEHNR and CDR2 FQNEAQ (reference sequence). V gave up 0 bases and J gave up 9 bases, with 15 bases separating them. CDR3 in DNA: TGTGCCAGCAGCTTAGCGCTGTCTGGCAGCGGTGAGCAGTTCTTC. It yields the protein CASSLALSGSGEQFF.

This clone was recorded only once. The J gene is TRBJ2-2, the V gene TRBV11-2; 11 bases fit TRBD2. This CDR3 comprises 16 residues. Germline trimming cut 4 bases from V and 5 bases from J; bases unmatched to any gene: 6. The germline CDR1 and CDR2 sequences are SGHAT and FQNNGV. DNA of the CDR3: TGTGCCAGCAGCTCCAGACTAGCGGGACGGACCGGGGAGCTGTTTTTT. Protein: CASSSRLAGRTGELFF.

The chain is built from TRBV19 and TRBJ1-3; D is possibly TRBD1 (5 bases). The CDR3 is 16 residues long. V lost 5 bases and J lost 2, with 16 bases in between. Looked up from germline, CDR1 is LNHDA and CDR2 is SQIVND (reference sequence). The CDR3 DNA reads as TGTGCCAGTAGTGACCACCGGGGGGGAGCTGGAAACACCATATATTTT. Its protein product is CASSDHRGGAGNTIYF. The full variable domain, with the rest looked up from reference TRBV19 and TRBJ1-3, is DGGITQSPKYLFRKEGQNVTLSCEQNLNHDAMYWYRQDPGQGLRLIYYSQIVNDFQKGDIAEGYSVSREKKESFPLTVTSAQKNPTAFYLCASSDHRGGAGNTIYFGEGSWLTVV.

This chain joins TRBV27 and TRBJ2-7; 9 positions match TRBD2. The CDR3 is 17 residues long. Trimming took 6 bases from V and 2 from J; bases not matched to a gene: 14. Germline V gene sequence: CDR1 MNHEY, CDR2 SMNVEV (reference sequence). This CDR3 reads CASRLNGGLAQTYEQYF. The CDR3 region has the DNA TGTGCCAGCAGACTAAATGGCGGACTAGCGCAGACCTACGAGCAGTACTTC.

The chain uses TRBV9 and TRBJ2-5; 8 bases match TRBD2. Looked up from germline, CDR1 is SGDLS and CDR2 is YYNGEE. The CDR3 is made up of 17 amino acids. The V gene end was trimmed by 0 bases and the J gene end by 1 base; junction bases not matched to a gene: 8. The CDR3 is CASSVDVSGGLQETQYF. The CDR3 region has the DNA TGTGCCAGCAGCGTAGACGTCTCGGGAGGGCTCCAAGAGACCCAGTACTTC. Supplemented by reference TRBV9 and TRBJ2-5, the full variable domain reads DSGVTQTPKHLITATGQRVTLRCSPRSGDLSVYWYQQSLDQGLQFLIQYYNGEERAKGNILERFSAQQFPDLHSELNLSSLELGDSALYFCASSVDVSGGLQETQYFGPGTRLLVL.

The CDR3 region is CASSLDRNTEAFF. In nucleotides, the CDR3 is TGTGCCAGTAGTCTCGACAGAAACACTGAAGCTTTCTTT. The chain combines TRBV19 with TRBJ1-1, with D possibly being TRBD1 (5 bases). This CDR3 contains 13 residues. Trimming left V 5 bases short and J 2 bases short, with 9 bases between. Germline lookup yields CDR1 LNHDA and CDR2 SQIVND (reference sequence).

The chain carries TRBV5-4 and TRBJ2-2; D not certain. CDR3 length: 12 amino acids. Trimming stripped 4 bases from V and 2 bases from J, with 3 bases between. Looked up from germline, CDR1 is SGHNT and CDR2 is YYREEE (reference sequence). The CDR3 is CASSINTGELFF. The CDR3 bases are TGTGCCAGCAGCATTAACACCGGGGAGCTGTTTTTT.

A word on this clone: Other DNA sequences in the same sample also yield this CDR3. The rearrangement uses TRBV10-1 and TRBJ2-7; no clear D. The CDR3 runs to 13 residues. From germline, CDR1 is WNHNN and CDR2 SYGVQD (reference sequence). V gave up 3 bases and J gave up 2 bases, with 8 bases separating them. The CDR3 region is CASSEGPAYEQYF. The CDR3 DNA is TGCGCCAGCAGTGAAGGGCCAGCCTACGAGCAGTACTTC.

The CDR3 loop reads CASSRTGESSSFF. Written as DNA, the CDR3 is TGCGCCAGCAGCAGAACAGGGGAGAGTTCGTCTTTCTTT. The chain couples TRBV5-1 to TRBJ1-1; TRBD1 matches at 7 bases. The CDR3 covers 13 residues. Germline assignment: CDR1 SGHRS and CDR2 YFSETQ. V shed 4 bases and J 12 bases; nucleotides not matched to a gene: 12.

CDR3 coding DNA: TGTGCCAGCAGCCCAGCTGGGAGCTCCTACAATGAGCAGTTCTTC. Encoded protein: CASSPAGSSYNEQFF. The chain recombines TRBV11-3 with TRBJ2-1; a weak D match, TRBD2 (5 bases). This CDR3 has 15 amino acids. Germline V gene data show CDR1 as SGHNT and CDR2 as YENEEA. The V end lost 5 bases, the J end lost 0 bases, and 11 bases lay between the germline ends.

The chain carries TRBV4-1 and TRBJ2-1; D is unresolved. V shed 0 bases and J shed 0 bases, with 9 bases lying between them. The CDR3 totals 16 residues. Looked up from germline, CDR1 is MGHRA and CDR2 is YSYEKL. DNA of the CDR3: TGCGCCAGCAGCCAAGATTCAGGCTTCTCCTACAATGAGCAGTTCTTC. Amino acids: CASSQDSGFSYNEQFF.

This rearrangement joins TRBV6-1 to TRBJ2-7; D call uncertain. Deletions cut 0 bases from V and 2 bases from J, with 11 bases between. The CDR3 has 15 residues. Germline V CDR1 and CDR2: MNHNS, SASEGT. CDR3 bases: TGTGCCAGCAGTGAAGCGCTTGGTTTACCCTACGAGCAGTACTTC. Translated: CASSEALGLPYEQYF.

This chain joins TRBV5-5 and TRBJ1-2; possible D gene TRBD1, 5 bases. The V gene's germline CDR1 is SGHKS and CDR2 YYEKEE (reference sequence). With 0 bases removed from V and 4 bases from J, the gap between germline ends came to 28 bases. The CDR3 totals 20 residues. CDR3 DNA sequence: TGTGCCAGCAGCTTGGATTTATTCGTAAGGGGAAAAAGGGCTGTCTATGGCTACACCTTC. This encodes CASSLDLFVRGKRAVYGYTF. Supplemented by reference TRBV5-5 and TRBJ1-2, the full variable domain reads DAGVTQSPTHLIKTRGQQVTLRCSPISGHKSVSWYQQVLGQGPQFIFQYYEKEERGRGNFPDRFSARQFPNYSSELNVNALLLGDSALYLCASSLDLFVRGKRAVYGYTFGSGTRLTVV.

A single count supports this clone. The rearrangement uses TRBV14 and TRBJ1-1; D is unclear. Trimming left V 4 bases short and J 1 base short, with 10 bases between. The CDR3 has 14 residues. Germline CDR1 is SGHDN and CDR2 is FVKESK. DNA of the CDR3: TGTGCCAGCAGCCCCCGGTGGGAGAACACTGAAGCTTTCTTT. Encoded protein: CASSPRWENTEAFF.

The chain employs TRBV18 and TRBJ1-4, with a weak D call TRBD1 (6 bases). V lost 6 bases and J lost 4, with 15 bases in between. Germline-derived CDR1 and CDR2 are KGHSH and LQKENI. The CDR3 is 15 residues long. CDR3 coding DNA: TGTGCCAGCTCGCGACGCAGGGGAGATAATGAAAAACTGTTTTTT. It codes for CASSRRRGDNEKLFF.

The chain links TRBV2 to TRBJ1-1, with 8 bases aligning to TRBD1. Per the germline V gene, CDR1 is SNHLY and CDR2 is FYNNEI. This CDR3 contains 13 residues. Trimming removed 7 bases from V and 4 bases from J; junction bases left unmatched: 5. CDR3 protein: CASTTGAGTEAFF. In DNA form, the CDR3 reads TGTGCCAGCACGACAGGGGCAGGCACTGAAGCTTTCTTT.

As regards this clone: This specimen includes other DNA sequences encoding the same CDR3. The chain uses TRBV10-3 and TRBJ2-7; 10 nucleotides match TRBD2. This CDR3 has 14 amino acids. Germline CDR1 is ENHRY and CDR2 is SYGVKD. V shed 3 bases, J shed 2 bases, and the junction held 1 base outside the gene matches. CDR3 in amino acids: CAISDLAGAYEQYF. The CDR3 coding sequence is TGTGCCATCAGTGACCTAGCGGGAGCCTACGAGCAGTACTTC.

The chain employs TRBV6-1 and TRBJ2-7; TRBD2 agrees at 9 bases. The germline V gene has CDR1 MNHNS and CDR2 SASEGT. This CDR3 contains 15 residues. With 8 bases clipped from V and 2 bases from J, the junction kept 10 bases outside the gene matches. In nucleotides, the CDR3 is TGTGCCAGCCAAGTCGGGTCTAGCGGGGCCTACGAGCAGTACTTC. It yields the protein CASQVGSSGAYEQYF.